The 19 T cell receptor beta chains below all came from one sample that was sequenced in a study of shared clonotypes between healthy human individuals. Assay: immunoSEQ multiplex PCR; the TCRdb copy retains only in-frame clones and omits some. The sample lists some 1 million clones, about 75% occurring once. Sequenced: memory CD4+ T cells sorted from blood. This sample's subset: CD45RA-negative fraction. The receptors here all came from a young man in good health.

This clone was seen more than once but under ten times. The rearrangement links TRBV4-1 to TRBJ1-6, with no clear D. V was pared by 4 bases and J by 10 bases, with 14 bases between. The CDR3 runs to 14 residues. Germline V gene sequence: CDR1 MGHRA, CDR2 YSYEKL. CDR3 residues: CASSLWRNGSPLHF. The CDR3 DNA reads TGCGCCAGCAGCCTCTGGAGGAATGGCTCACCCCTCCACTTT.

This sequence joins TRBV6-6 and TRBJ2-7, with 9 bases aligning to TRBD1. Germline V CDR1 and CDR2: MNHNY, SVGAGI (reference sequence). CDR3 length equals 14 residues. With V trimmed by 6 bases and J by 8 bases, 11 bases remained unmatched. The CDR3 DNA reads TGTGCCAGCAGCCCTGGGGACAGGGAATTAAAGCAGTACTTC. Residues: CASSPGDRELKQYF.

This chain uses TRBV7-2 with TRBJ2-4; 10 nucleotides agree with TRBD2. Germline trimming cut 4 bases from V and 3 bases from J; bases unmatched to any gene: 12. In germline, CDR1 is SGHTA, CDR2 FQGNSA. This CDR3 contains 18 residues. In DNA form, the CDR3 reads TGTGCCAGCAGCTCTTACGCTAGCGGGAGTACAGTCAAAAACATTCAGTACTTC. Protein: CASSSYASGSTVKNIQYF. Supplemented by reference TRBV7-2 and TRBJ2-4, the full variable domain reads GAGVSQSPSNKVTEKGKDVELRCDPISGHTALYWYRQSLGQGLEFLIYFQGNSAPDKSGLPSDRFSAERTGGSVSTLTIQRTQQEDSAVYLCASSSYASGSTVKNIQYFGAGTRLSVL.

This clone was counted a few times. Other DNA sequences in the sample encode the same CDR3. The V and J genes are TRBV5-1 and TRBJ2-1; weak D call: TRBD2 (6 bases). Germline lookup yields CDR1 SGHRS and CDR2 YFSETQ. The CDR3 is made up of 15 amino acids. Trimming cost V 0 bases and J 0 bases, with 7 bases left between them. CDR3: CASSLAGSSYNEQFF. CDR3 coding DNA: TGCGCCAGCAGCTTGGCCGGGAGCTCCTACAATGAGCAGTTCTTC.

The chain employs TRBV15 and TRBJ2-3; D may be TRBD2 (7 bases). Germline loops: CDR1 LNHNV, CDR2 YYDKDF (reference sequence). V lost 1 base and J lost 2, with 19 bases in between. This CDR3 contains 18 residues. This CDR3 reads CATSRGGGAPSITDTQYF. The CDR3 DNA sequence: TGTGCCACCAGCAGAGGAGGGGGGGCCCCCTCCATCACAGATACGCAGTATTTT.

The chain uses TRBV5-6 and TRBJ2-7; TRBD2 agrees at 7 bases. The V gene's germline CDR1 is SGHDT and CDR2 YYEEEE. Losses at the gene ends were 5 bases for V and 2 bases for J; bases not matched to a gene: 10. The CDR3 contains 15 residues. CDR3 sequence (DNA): TGTGCCAGCAGGAGCATGGGGGAGGGAACCTACGAGCAGTACTTC. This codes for CASRSMGEGTYEQYF.

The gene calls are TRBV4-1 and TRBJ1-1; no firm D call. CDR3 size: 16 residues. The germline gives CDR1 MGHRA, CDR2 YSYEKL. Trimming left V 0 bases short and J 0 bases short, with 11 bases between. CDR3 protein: CASSQEVGLMNTEAFF. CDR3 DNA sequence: TGCGCCAGCAGCCAAGAAGTAGGGCTTATGAACACTGAAGCTTTCTTT.

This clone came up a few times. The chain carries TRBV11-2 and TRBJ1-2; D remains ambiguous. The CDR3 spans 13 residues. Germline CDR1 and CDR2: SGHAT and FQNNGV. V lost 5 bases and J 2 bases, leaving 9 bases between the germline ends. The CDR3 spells CASSATVNYGYTF. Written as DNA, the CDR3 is TGTGCCAGCAGCGCCACAGTAAACTATGGCTACACCTTC.

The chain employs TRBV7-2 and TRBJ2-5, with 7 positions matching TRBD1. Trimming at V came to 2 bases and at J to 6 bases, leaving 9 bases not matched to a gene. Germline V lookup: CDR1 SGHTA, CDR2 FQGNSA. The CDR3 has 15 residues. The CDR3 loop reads CASSLSAGGSKTQYF. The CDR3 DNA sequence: TGTGCCAGCAGCTTAAGTGCAGGGGGATCTAAGACCCAGTACTTC.

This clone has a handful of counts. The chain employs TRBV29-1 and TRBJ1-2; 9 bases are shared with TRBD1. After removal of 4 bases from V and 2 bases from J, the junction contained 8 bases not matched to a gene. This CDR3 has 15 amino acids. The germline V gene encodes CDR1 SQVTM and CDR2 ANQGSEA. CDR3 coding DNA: TGCAGCGTTGGTGCCTCCGGGACAGGGAACTATGGCTACACCTTC. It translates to CSVGASGTGNYGYTF.

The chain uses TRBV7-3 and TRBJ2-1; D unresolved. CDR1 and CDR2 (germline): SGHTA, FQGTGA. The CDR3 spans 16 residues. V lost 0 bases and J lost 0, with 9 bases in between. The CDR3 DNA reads TGTGCCAGCAGCTTAACGTCGATGAGCTCCTACAATGAGCAGTTCTTC. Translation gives CASSLTSMSSYNEQFF.

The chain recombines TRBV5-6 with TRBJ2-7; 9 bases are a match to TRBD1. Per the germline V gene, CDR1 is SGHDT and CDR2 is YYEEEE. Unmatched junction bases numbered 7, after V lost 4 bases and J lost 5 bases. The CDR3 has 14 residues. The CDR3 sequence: CASSVSDRGNEQYF. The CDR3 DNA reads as TGTGCCAGCAGCGTGAGCGACAGGGGGAACGAGCAGTACTTC.

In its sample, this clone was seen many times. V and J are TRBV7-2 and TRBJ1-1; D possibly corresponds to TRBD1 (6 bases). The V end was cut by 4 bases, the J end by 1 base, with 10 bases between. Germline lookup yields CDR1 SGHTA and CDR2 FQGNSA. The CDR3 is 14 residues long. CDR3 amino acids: CASSSQQGNTEAFF. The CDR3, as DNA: TGTGCCAGCAGCTCTCAACAGGGGAACACTGAAGCTTTCTTT.

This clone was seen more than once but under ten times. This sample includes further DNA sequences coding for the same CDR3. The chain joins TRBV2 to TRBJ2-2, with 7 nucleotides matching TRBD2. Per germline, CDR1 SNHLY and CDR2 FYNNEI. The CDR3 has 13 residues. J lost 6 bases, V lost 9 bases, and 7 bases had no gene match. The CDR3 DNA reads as TGTGCCAGTAGACTAGCCGGGGCCGGGGAGCTGTTTTTT. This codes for CASRLAGAGELFF.

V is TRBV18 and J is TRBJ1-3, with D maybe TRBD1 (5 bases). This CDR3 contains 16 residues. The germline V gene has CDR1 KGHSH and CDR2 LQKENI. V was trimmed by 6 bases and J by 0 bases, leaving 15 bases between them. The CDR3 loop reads CASSGTQLSSGNTIYF. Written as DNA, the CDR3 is TGTGCCAGCTCTGGGACCCAACTAAGCTCTGGAAACACCATATATTTT.

The CDR3 DNA sequence: TGTGCCAGCACCGCGGACATGAACACTGAAGCTTTCTTT. Translating it yields CASTADMNTEAFF. The J gene is TRBJ1-1, the V gene TRBV7-2; possibly TRBD1 for D (5 bases). This CDR3 has 13 residues. CDR1 is SGHTA, CDR2 FQGNSA, per germline. The V end was cut by 7 bases, the J end by 0 bases, with 9 bases between.

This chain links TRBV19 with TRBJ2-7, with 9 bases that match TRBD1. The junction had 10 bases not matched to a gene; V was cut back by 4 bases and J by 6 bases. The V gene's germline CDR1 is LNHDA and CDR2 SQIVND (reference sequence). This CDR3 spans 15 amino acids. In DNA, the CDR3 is TGTGCCAGTAGTACCCGAGGACAGGGGTTGAGCGAGCAGTACTTC. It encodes CASSTRGQGLSEQYF.

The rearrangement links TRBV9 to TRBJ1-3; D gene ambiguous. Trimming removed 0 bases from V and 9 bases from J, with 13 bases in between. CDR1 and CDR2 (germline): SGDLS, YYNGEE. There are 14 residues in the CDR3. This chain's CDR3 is CASSVVATVGTIYF. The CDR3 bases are TGTGCCAGCAGCGTAGTCGCGACCGTGGGCACCATATATTTT.

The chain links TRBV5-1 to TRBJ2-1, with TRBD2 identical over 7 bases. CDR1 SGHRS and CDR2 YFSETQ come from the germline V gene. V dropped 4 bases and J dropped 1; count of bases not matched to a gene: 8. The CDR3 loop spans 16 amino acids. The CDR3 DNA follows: TGCGCCAGCAGCCCTCGAGGCGGGAGATCCTACAATGAGCAGTTCTTC. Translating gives CASSPRGGRSYNEQFF.